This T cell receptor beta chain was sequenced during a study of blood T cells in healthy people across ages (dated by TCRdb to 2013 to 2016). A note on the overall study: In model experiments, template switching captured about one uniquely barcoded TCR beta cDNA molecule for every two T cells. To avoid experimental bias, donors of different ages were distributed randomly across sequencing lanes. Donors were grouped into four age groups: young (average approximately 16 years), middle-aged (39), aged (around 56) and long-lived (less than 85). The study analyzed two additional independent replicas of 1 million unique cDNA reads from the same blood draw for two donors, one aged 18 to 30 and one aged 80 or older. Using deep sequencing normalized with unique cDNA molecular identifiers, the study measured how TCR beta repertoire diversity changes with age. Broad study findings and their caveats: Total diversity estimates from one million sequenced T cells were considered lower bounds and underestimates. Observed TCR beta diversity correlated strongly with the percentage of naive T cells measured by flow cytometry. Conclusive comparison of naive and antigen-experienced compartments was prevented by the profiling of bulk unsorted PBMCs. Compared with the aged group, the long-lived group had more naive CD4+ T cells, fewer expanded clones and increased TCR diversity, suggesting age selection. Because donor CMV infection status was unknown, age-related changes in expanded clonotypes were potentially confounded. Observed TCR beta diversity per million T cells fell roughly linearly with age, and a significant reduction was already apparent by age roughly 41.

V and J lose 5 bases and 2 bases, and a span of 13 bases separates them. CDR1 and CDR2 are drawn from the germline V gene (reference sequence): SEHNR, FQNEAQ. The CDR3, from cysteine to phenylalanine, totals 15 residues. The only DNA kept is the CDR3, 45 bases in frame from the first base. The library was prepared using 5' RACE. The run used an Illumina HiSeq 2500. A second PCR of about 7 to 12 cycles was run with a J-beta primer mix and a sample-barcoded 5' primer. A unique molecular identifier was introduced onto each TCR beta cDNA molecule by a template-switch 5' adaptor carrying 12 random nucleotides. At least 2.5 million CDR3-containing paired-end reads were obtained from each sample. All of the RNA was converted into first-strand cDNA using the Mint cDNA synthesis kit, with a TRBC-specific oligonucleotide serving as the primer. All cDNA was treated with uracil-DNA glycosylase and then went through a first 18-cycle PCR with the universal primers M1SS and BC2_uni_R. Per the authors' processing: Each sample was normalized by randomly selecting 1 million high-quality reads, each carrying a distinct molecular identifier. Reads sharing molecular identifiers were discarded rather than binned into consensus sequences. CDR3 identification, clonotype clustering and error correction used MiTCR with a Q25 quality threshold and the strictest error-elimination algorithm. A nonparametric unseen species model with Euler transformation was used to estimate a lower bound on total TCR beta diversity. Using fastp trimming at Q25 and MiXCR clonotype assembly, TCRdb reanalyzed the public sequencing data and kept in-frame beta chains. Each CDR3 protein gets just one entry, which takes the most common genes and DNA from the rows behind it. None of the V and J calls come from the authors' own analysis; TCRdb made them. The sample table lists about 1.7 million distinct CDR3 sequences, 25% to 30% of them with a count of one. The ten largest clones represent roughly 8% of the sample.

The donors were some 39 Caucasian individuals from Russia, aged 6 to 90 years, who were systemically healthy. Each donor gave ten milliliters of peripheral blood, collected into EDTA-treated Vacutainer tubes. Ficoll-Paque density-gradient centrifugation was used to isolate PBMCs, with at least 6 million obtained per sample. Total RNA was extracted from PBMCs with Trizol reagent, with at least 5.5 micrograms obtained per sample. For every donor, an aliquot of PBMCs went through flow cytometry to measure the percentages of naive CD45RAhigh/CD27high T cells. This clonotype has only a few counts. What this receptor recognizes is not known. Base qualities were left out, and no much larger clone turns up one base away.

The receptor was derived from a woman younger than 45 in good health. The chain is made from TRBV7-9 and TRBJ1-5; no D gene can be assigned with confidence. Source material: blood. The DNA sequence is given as TGTGCCAGCAGCCCCATGAAGGGTGGCAATCAGCCCCAGCATTTT. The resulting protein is CASSPMKGGNQPQHF. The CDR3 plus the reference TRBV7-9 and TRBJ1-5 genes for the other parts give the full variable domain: DTGVSQNPRHKITKRGQNVTFRCDPISEHNRLYWYRQTLGQGPEFLTYFQNEAQLEKSRLLSDRFSAERPKGSFSTLEIQRTEQGDSAMYLCASSPMKGGNQPQHFGDGTRLSIL.